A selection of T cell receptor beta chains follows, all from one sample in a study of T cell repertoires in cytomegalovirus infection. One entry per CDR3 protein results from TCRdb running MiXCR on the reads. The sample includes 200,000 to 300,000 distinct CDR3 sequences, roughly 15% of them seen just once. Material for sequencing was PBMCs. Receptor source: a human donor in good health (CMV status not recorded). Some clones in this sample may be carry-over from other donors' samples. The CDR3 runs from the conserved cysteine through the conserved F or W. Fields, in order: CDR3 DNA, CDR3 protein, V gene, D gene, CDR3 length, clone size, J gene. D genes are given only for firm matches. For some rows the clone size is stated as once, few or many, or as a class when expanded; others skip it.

DNA: TGTGCCAGCAGCCAAGATGGAATAGGGCGAGAGACCCAGTACTTC
CDR3: CASSQDGIGRETQYF
V: TRBV14
D: .
length: 15
size: once
J: TRBJ2-5

DNA: TGTGCCAGCAGCTCACCGGGACAGGGCACCATAATGTACTTC
CDR3: CASSSPGQGTIMYF
V: TRBV7-3
D: TRBD1
length: 14
size: few
J: TRBJ2-7

DNA: TGCGCCAGCAGCGGTCAGGGAAGCGGGAACACTGAAGCTTTCTTT
CDR3: CASSGQGSGNTEAFF
V: TRBV5-1
D: .
length: 15
size: .
J: TRBJ1-1

DNA: TGTGCCAGCAGCTTAGCCGCCAGTGAAAAACTGTTTTTT
CDR3: CASSLAASEKLFF
V: TRBV7-9
D: .
length: 13
size: many
J: TRBJ1-4

DNA: TGTGCCAGCAGCTTAGCCTTTAGGAACACAGATACGCAGTATTTT
CDR3: CASSLAFRNTDTQYF
V: TRBV7-8
D: .
length: 15
size: few
J: TRBJ2-3

DNA: TGTGCCAGCAGCTTCAAGTGGGACAGGGCTTCCTACGAGCAGTACTTC
CDR3: CASSFKWDRASYEQYF
V: TRBV11-2
D: TRBD1
length: 16
size: many
J: TRBJ2-7

DNA: TGTGCCAGCAGTTTATGGGCCAATGAGCAGTTCTTC
CDR3: CASSLWANEQFF
V: TRBV28
D: .
length: 12
size: few
J: TRBJ2-1

DNA: TGCAGCGTTGAGATTGAGCAGTTCTTC
CDR3: CSVEIEQFF
V: TRBV29-1
D: .
length: 9
size: many
J: TRBJ2-1

DNA: TGCGCCAGCAGCGAGCAGGGTTTTGGGTCCACTGAAGCTTTCTTT
CDR3: CASSEQGFGSTEAFF
V: TRBV5-1
D: .
length: 15
size: .
J: TRBJ1-1

DNA: TGTGCCAGCAGCACCCGACAGGGAGGTAGTCAGCCCCAGCATTTT
CDR3: CASSTRQGGSQPQHF
V: TRBV7-2
D: TRBD1
length: 15
size: many
J: TRBJ1-5

DNA: TGTGCCAGCAGGATGGGACAGCTGAACACTGAAGCTTTCTTT
CDR3: CASRMGQLNTEAFF
V: TRBV5-4
D: TRBD1
length: 14
size: few
J: TRBJ1-1

DNA: TGCAGTGCTAGAGACACAGGGAGTAATGTGGATTCACCCCTCCACTTT
CDR3: CSARDTGSNVDSPLHF
V: TRBV20-1
D: .
length: 16
size: .
J: TRBJ1-6

DNA: TGTGCCAGCAGCTTCACACACGACAGCTCCTACAATGAGCAGTTCTTC
CDR3: CASSFTHDSSYNEQFF
V: TRBV7-2
D: .
length: 16
size: many
J: TRBJ2-1

DNA: TGCAGCGTTGTCGGATCTAACTATGGCTACACCTTC
CDR3: CSVVGSNYGYTF
V: TRBV29-1
D: .
length: 12
size: .
J: TRBJ1-2

DNA: TGTGCCAGCAGCCTTGGGTCCAGGGGGCAACGAGAGACCCAGTACTTC
CDR3: CASSLGSRGQRETQYF
V: TRBV7-8
D: TRBD1
length: 16
size: many
J: TRBJ2-5

DNA: TGTGCCAGCCGGCCGGGGGGGGAGACCCAGTACTTC
CDR3: CASRPGGETQYF
V: TRBV7-2
D: TRBD2
length: 12
size: many
J: TRBJ2-5

DNA: TGTGCCAGCAGCTCCCCGCGGGCGGAGGGGGCCTACGAGCAGTACTTC
CDR3: CASSSPRAEGAYEQYF
V: TRBV7-9
D: .
length: 16
size: .
J: TRBJ2-7

DNA: TGTGCCAGCAGGGGGGCTGGACAGGGGGAAGAGACCCAGTACTTC
CDR3: CASRGAGQGEETQYF
V: TRBV27
D: TRBD1
length: 15
size: few
J: TRBJ2-5

DNA: TGTGCCAGCAAACAGGCGCTTATTAATTCACCCCTCCACTTT
CDR3: CASKQALINSPLHF
V: TRBV28
D: .
length: 14
size: .
J: TRBJ1-6

DNA: TGTGCCAGCAGTTACTCAGGTAAAAATGAGCAGTTCTTC
CDR3: CASSYSGKNEQFF
V: TRBV6-2/TRBV6-3
D: .
length: 13
size: few
J: TRBJ2-1

DNA: TGTGCCAGCCTCGGACCCACCTACAATGAGCAGTTCTTC
CDR3: CASLGPTYNEQFF
V: TRBV7-9
D: .
length: 13
size: few
J: TRBJ2-1

DNA: TGTGCCAGCAGTGCGCGAGCGGACAGATGGTCCTATGGCTACACCTTC
CDR3: CASSARADRWSYGYTF
V: TRBV6-4
D: .
length: 16
size: many
J: TRBJ1-2

DNA: TGTGCCAGCAGCTTAGGCGTAGGACACTATGGCTACACCTTC
CDR3: CASSLGVGHYGYTF
V: TRBV7-2
D: .
length: 14
size: many
J: TRBJ1-2

DNA: TGTGCCAGCAGCCCCGGACAGGCCCAAGAGCCCCAGCATTTT
CDR3: CASSPGQAQEPQHF
V: TRBV7-9
D: TRBD1
length: 14
size: many
J: TRBJ1-5

DNA: TGTGCCAGCAGCTTAGATGTGGCAGGGGGTGGGTACACTGAAGCTTTCTTT
CDR3: CASSLDVAGGGYTEAFF
V: TRBV11-2
D: TRBD1
length: 17
size: .
J: TRBJ1-1

DNA: TGTGCCAGCAGTTACCGGACGGGGTCCTACGAGCAGTACTTC
CDR3: CASSYRTGSYEQYF
V: TRBV6-2/TRBV6-3
D: .
length: 14
size: .
J: TRBJ2-7

DNA: TGTGCCACCCAACGGGAGGGGGCGAGTGAAAAACTGTTTTTT
CDR3: CATQREGASEKLFF
V: TRBV6-6
D: TRBD1
length: 14
size: few
J: TRBJ1-4

DNA: TGTGCCAGCATCCTTAGCGGGGCCCAAGATACGCAGTATTTT
CDR3: CASILSGAQDTQYF
V: TRBV6-6
D: TRBD2
length: 14
size: .
J: TRBJ2-3

DNA: TGTGCCAGCAGTGACCTAGGCCAGGGGGTGGTTCAGCCCCAGCATTTT
CDR3: CASSDLGQGVVQPQHF
V: TRBV2
D: TRBD1
length: 16
size: .
J: TRBJ1-5

DNA: TGTGCCAGCAGCTTAGACGCAGGGGGTGAAGCTTTCTTT
CDR3: CASSLDAGGEAFF
V: TRBV7-8
D: TRBD1
length: 13
size: many
J: TRBJ1-1

DNA: TGTGCCAGCAGCGAACCGGGACAGGGTCACTATGGCTACACCTTC
CDR3: CASSEPGQGHYGYTF
V: TRBV11-2
D: TRBD1
length: 15
size: few
J: TRBJ1-2

DNA: TGTGCCAGTAGTCAAACAGAATACTCCTACAATGAGCAGTTCTTC
CDR3: CASSQTEYSYNEQFF
V: TRBV19
D: .
length: 15
size: few
J: TRBJ2-1

DNA: TGTGCCAGCAGTGAACAAGGCTGGAGGGGCTCTGGGGCCAACGTCCTGACTTTC
CDR3: CASSEQGWRGSGANVLTF
V: TRBV2
D: .
length: 18
size: .
J: TRBJ2-6

DNA: TGTGCCAGTAGCCCGACAGGGGCGCGATCACCCCTCCACTTT
CDR3: CASSPTGARSPLHF
V: TRBV19
D: TRBD1
length: 14
size: .
J: TRBJ1-6

DNA: TGTGCCAGCAGGGTAGGGGACAGGGGCACCCAGTACTTC
CDR3: CASRVGDRGTQYF
V: TRBV7-2
D: TRBD1
length: 13
size: .
J: TRBJ2-5

DNA: TGTGCCACTAATTCAGTTAGTGGCGGCAATGAGCAGTTCTTC
CDR3: CATNSVSGGNEQFF
V: TRBV28
D: .
length: 14
size: many
J: TRBJ2-1